Each of the 26 T cell receptor beta chains below was sequenced from the same sample in a study of T-cell reconstitution after alpha-beta-depleted transplantation in children. Unique molecular identifiers were used to barcode this TCRbeta library. TCRdb re-called the PCR reads with MiXCR, one entry per CDR3 protein. The sample holds 210,000 or so distinct CDR3 sequences; 8.5% to 10% are singletons and the top ten take about 6%. Sequences were derived from PBMCs from the stem cell graft donor, sampled from the stem cell graft. All receptors derive from a human donor who donated a stem cell graft to a child with acute lymphoblastic leukemia.

The chain combines TRBV30 with TRBJ2-3; D remains unclear. The V end was cut by 0 bases, the J end by 4 bases, with 8 bases between. The CDR3 has 13 residues. Germline CDR1 GTSNPN, CDR2 SVGIG (reference sequence). The CDR3 sequence: CAWSVRSPDTQYF. CDR3 nucleotides: TGTGCCTGGAGTGTACGCAGTCCAGATACGCAGTATTTT.

This clonotype has more than one count but fewer than ten. The chain recombines TRBV5-1 with TRBJ2-3, with D maybe TRBD1 (6 bases). Per germline, CDR1 SGHRS and CDR2 YFSETQ. CDR3 size: 15 residues. V dropped 3 bases and J dropped 1 base, with 12 bases sitting between them. The CDR3 sequence is CASSSTQGGTDTQYF. The CDR3 coding sequence is TGCGCCAGCAGCTCAACACAGGGCGGCACAGATACGCAGTATTTT.

The V gene is TRBV20-1, the J gene TRBJ1-1; possibly TRBD1 for D (6 bases). This CDR3 has 11 amino acids. The germline V gene has CDR1 DFQATT and CDR2 SNEGSKA (reference sequence). V was shortened by 5 bases and J by 9 bases, with 13 bases between the two germline ends. The CDR3 nucleotides are TGCAGTGCTCGTTGGGGGCCCCAAGCTTTCTTT. It translates to CSARWGPQAFF.

V usage is TRBV6-2 or TRBV6-3 and J usage is TRBJ2-2, with D possibly TRBD2 on 6 matching bases. Looked up from germline, CDR1 is MNHEY and CDR2 is SVGEGT. V gave up 6 bases and J gave up 1 base, with 15 bases separating them. CDR3 size: 16 residues. The CDR3: CASRPRAGQNTGELFF. The DNA for the CDR3 is TGTGCCAGCAGGCCCCGGGCGGGGCAGAACACCGGGGAGCTGTTTTTT.

The DNA of the CDR3 is TGTGCCAGCAGTTTACCTGGGAGCCGTTACAATGAGCAGTTCTTC. The encoded protein is CASSLPGSRYNEQFF. The J gene is TRBJ2-1, the V gene TRBV12-3 or TRBV12-4; TRBD2 is a possible D gene (5 bases). Trimming cost V 2 bases and J 4 bases, with 12 bases left between them. CDR3 size: 15 residues.

The V and J genes are TRBV20-1 and TRBJ2-3, with 13 bases matching TRBD2. J gave up 0 bases and V 6 bases, and 12 bases lay outside the gene matches. The CDR3 runs 18 residues. Germline V gene lookup returns CDR1 DFQATT and CDR2 SNEGSKA (reference sequence). CDR3 sequence reads: CSAQPGLAGLVSTDTQYF. In DNA form, the CDR3 reads TGCAGTGCCCAGCCGGGACTAGCGGGGCTCGTTAGCACAGATACGCAGTATTTT.

This clonotype was counted between two and nine times. This rearrangement joins TRBV4-1 to TRBJ1-1; D gene ambiguous. CDR3 length: 14 residues. Germline V gene lookup returns CDR1 MGHRA and CDR2 YSYEKL. V lost 3 bases and J lost 5, with 13 bases in between. Here the CDR3 DNA reads TGCGCCAGCAGCCAGATACCTATGGGAACTGAAGCTTTCTTT. Translated: CASSQIPMGTEAFF.

At least ten counts were recorded for this clonotype. The chain couples TRBV5-5 to TRBJ1-6; 10 nucleotides match TRBD1. Trimming removed 5 bases from V and 8 bases from J; junction bases left unmatched: 4. The CDR3 spans 14 residues. CDR1 and CDR2 from the germline V gene are SGHKS and YYEKEE (reference sequence). In DNA, the CDR3 is TGTGCCAGCAGTTCGGGACAGGGGTATTCACCCCTCCACTTT. Translating gives CASSSGQGYSPLHF.

This clonotype has more than one count but fewer than ten. CDR3 bases: TGTGCCAGCAGTGGGACAGGGGGTAGCTATGGCTACACCTTC. It codes for CASSGTGGSYGYTF. J is TRBJ1-2 and V is TRBV2, with 10 nucleotides matching TRBD1. The CDR3 is made up of 14 amino acids. CDR1 is SNHLY and CDR2 is FYNNEI in the germline V gene. After removal of 4 bases from V and 4 bases from J, the junction contained 3 bases not matched to a gene.

This chain connects TRBV4-2 to TRBJ1-1, with 9 bases aligning to TRBD1. With 4 bases clipped from V and 12 bases from J, the junction kept 12 bases outside the gene matches. The germline V gene encodes CDR1 LGHNA and CDR2 YNFKEQ. The CDR3 contains 14 residues. The CDR3 reads CASSPLGQGRSTFF. The CDR3 bases are TGTGCCAGCAGCCCTCTAGGACAGGGGAGGTCAACTTTCTTT.

This clonotype was detected ten times or more. The rearrangement uses TRBV20-1 and TRBJ2-3; D gene uncertain. Germline CDR1 reads DFQATT; CDR2 reads SNEGSKA (reference sequence). This CDR3 contains 12 residues. The V end lost 7 bases, the J end lost 4 bases, and 12 bases lay between the germline ends. The CDR3 region has the DNA TGCAGTGTAGAGGCCCGTCCAGATACGCAGTATTTT. The encoded protein is CSVEARPDTQYF.

This chain uses TRBV7-2 with TRBJ2-2; 10 bases align to TRBD2. Germline CDR1 reads SGHTA; CDR2 reads FQGNSA. This CDR3 comprises 18 residues. Trimming at V came to 4 bases and at J to 7 bases, leaving 15 bases not matched to a gene. The CDR3: CASSSRGRAGGHNGELFF. CDR3 nucleotide sequence: TGTGCCAGCAGCTCCCGGGGAAGAGCGGGGGGGCATAACGGGGAGCTGTTTTTT.

V is TRBV9 and J is TRBJ2-7, with D hard to call. Germline V CDR1 and CDR2: SGDLS, YYNGEE. CDR3 length: 13 amino acids. Trimming removed 3 bases at V and 3 bases at J, with 10 bases between. Written as DNA, the CDR3 is TGTGCCAGCAGCGGTTTAGGTGGCTACGAGCAGTACTTC. It translates to CASSGLGGYEQYF.

This clonotype was seen a few times. The chain has TRBV6-1 and TRBJ1-5; D gene ambiguous. The ends were cut back, 4 bases at V and 9 bases at J, with 4 bases in the middle. CDR3 length: 10 amino acids. The germline V gene encodes CDR1 MNHNS and CDR2 SASEGT. CDR3 bases: TGTGCCAGCAGTGCGGGGCCCCAGCATTTT. Protein: CASSAGPQHF.

The chain links TRBV4-3 to TRBJ2-2; 7 bases are a match to TRBD2. V gave up 0 bases and J gave up 4 bases; unmatched junction bases: 2. This CDR3 is built from 15 residues. Germline-derived CDR1 and CDR2 are LGHNA and YSLEER. Here the CDR3 reads CASSQEGGSTGELFF. The CDR3 DNA sequence: TGCGCCAGCAGCCAAGAGGGGGGGAGCACCGGGGAGCTGTTTTTT.

This clonotype is medium-sized in the sample. The chain employs TRBV5-1 and TRBJ2-5; D is possibly TRBD1 or TRBD2 (5 bases each). Germline-derived CDR1 and CDR2 are SGHRS and YFSETQ. The V gene lost 4 bases and the J gene lost 1 base, with 14 bases spanning the gap. The CDR3 runs to 15 residues. DNA for the CDR3: TGCGCCAGCAGCACTGGGAGAGACAGCCAAGAGACCCAGTACTTC. Translated, it gives CASSTGRDSQETQYF.

This chain links TRBV25-1 with TRBJ2-5; 7 bases agree with TRBD2. The CDR3 contains 15 residues. Per the germline V gene, CDR1 is MGHDK and CDR2 is SYGVNS. Trimming at V came to 1 base and at J to 1 base, leaving 3 bases not matched to a gene. CDR3 in DNA: TGTGCCAGCAGTGAATGGGGGGGAGTCCAAGAGACCCAGTACTTC. Translation: CASSEWGGVQETQYF.

This chain joins TRBV29-1 and TRBJ2-3; D tentatively fits TRBD1 or TRBD2 (6 bases each). The CDR3 runs 14 residues. The V gene lost 4 bases and the J gene lost 1 base, with 12 bases spanning the gap. CDR1 is SQVTM, CDR2 ANQGSEA, per germline. CDR3 sequence: CSVVRGVGTDTQYF. The CDR3 DNA is TGCAGCGTTGTGAGGGGGGTAGGCACAGATACGCAGTATTTT.

There are many counts of this clonotype. V gene TRBV5-1 combines with J gene TRBJ2-7; D not certain. The CDR3 length is 13 residues. The V gene lost 4 bases and the J gene lost 6 bases, with 14 bases spanning the gap. Germline CDR1 SGHRS, CDR2 YFSETQ. CDR3 residues: CASSQLGGLEQYF. CDR3 sequence (DNA): TGCGCCAGCAGCCAACTTGGCGGCCTCGAGCAGTACTTC.

This clonotype was seen ten or more times. The rearrangement joins TRBV12-3 or TRBV12-4 to TRBJ1-1, with D possibly TRBD1 on 6 matching bases. This CDR3 is 13 amino acids long. The V end lost 6 bases, the J end lost 6 bases, and 14 bases lay between the germline ends. CDR3 amino acids: CASSPTGLSEAFF. CDR3 nucleotide sequence: TGTGCCAGCAGCCCGACAGGACTCTCTGAAGCTTTCTTT.

The sample holds many counts of this clonotype. The rearrangement uses TRBV11-2 and TRBJ1-1; 7 bases line up with TRBD1. Germline loops: CDR1 SGHAT, CDR2 FQNNGV. CDR3 size: 14 residues. V lost 3 bases, J lost 5 bases, and 6 bases stayed unmatched. As DNA, the CDR3 is TGTGCCAGCAGCTTGAGGGGGCGCAGGACTGAAGCTTTCTTT. Its translation: CASSLRGRRTEAFF.

The table lists this clonotype with many counts. The chain links TRBV7-8 to TRBJ2-1, with D perhaps TRBD2 (5 bases). The germline gives CDR1 SGHVS, CDR2 FQNEAQ. Deletions cut 8 bases from V and 5 bases from J, with 19 bases between. The CDR3 spans 15 residues. The CDR3 DNA reads as TGTGCCAGCGTGCGATTTGGAGGAACCAACAATGAGCAGTTCTTC. Its translation is CASVRFGGTNNEQFF.

This clonotype was seen a few times. The chain links TRBV25-1 to TRBJ1-1; D remains unclear. V shed 7 bases and J shed 4 bases, with 13 bases lying between them. This CDR3 has 13 residues. Germline CDR1 reads MGHDK; CDR2 reads SYGVNS. CDR3 region: CASKSSRGTEAFF. The DNA of the CDR3 is TGTGCCAGCAAGAGTTCTCGGGGCACTGAAGCTTTCTTT.

This clonotype has just a few counts. The rearrangement uses TRBV3-1 and TRBJ2-1; 14 bases line up with TRBD2. The germline V gene has CDR1 LGHDT and CDR2 YNNKEL (reference sequence). The CDR3 loop spans 16 amino acids. The ends lost 4 bases at V and 7 bases at J; junction bases unmatched: 6. CDR3 in DNA: TGTGCCAGCAGCCCACCGGGACTAGCGGGGGAGAATGAGCAGTTCTTC. Its translation: CASSPPGLAGENEQFF.

This clonotype turned up a few times. The V call is TRBV5-1, the J call TRBJ1-2, with D unresolved. The CDR3 has 14 amino acids. CDR1 SGHRS and CDR2 YFSETQ come from the germline V gene. Trimming left V 0 bases short and J 2 bases short, with 8 bases between. As DNA, the CDR3 is TGCGCCAGCAGCTTGGAGGGCAGGAACTATGGCTACACCTTC. Its protein is CASSLEGRNYGYTF.

In this sample, this clonotype turned up a few times. The chain employs TRBV12-3 or TRBV12-4 and TRBJ2-7; the D gene is possibly TRBD2 (6 bases). V lost 1 base to trimming and J lost 4 bases, with 8 bases between them. The CDR3 runs to 13 residues. The CDR3 region has the DNA TGTGCCAGCAGTTTAGTCGGGAGATACGAGCAGTACTTC. Translated, it gives CASSLVGRYEQYF.